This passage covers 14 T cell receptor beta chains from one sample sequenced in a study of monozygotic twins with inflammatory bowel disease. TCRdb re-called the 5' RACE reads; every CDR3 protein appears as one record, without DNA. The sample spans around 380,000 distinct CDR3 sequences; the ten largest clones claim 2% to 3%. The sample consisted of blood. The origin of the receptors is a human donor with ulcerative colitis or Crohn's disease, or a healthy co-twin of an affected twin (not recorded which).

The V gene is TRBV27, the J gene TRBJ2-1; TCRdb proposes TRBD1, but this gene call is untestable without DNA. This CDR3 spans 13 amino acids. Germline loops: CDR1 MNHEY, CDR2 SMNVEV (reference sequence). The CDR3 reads CASSPPGRGGQFF.

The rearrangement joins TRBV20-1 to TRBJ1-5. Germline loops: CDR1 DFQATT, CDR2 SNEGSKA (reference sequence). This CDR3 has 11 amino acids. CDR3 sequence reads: CSARKGQPQHF.

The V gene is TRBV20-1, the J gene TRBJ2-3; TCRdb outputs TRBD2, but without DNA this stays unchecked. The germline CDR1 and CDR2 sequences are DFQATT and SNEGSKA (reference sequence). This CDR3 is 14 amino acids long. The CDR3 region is CSTGLAGAPDTQYF.

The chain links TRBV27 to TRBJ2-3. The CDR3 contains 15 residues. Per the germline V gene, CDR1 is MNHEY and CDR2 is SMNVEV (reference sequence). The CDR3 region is CASSLDQPSTDTQYF.

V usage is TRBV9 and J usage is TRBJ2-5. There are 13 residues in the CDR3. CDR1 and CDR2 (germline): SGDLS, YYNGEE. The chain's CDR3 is CASSVNIQETQYF.

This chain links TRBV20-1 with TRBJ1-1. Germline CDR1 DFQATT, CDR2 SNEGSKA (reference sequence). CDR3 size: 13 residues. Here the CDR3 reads CSAKNIMNTEAFF.

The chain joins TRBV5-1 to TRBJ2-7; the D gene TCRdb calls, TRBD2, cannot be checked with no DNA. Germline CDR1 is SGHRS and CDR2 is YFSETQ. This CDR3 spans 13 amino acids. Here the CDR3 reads CASRAGESYEQYF.

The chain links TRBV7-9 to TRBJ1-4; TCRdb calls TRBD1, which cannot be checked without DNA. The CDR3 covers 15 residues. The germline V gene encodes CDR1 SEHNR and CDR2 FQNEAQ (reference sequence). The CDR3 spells CASSLGQITAEKLFF.

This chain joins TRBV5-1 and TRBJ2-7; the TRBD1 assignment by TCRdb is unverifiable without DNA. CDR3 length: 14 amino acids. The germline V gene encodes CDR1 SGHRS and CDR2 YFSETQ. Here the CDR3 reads CASSLDGQGYEQYF.

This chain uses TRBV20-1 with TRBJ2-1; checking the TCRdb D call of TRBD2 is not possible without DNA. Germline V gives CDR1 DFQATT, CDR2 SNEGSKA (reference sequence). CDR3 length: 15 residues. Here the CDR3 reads CSAPRASGSGNEQFF.

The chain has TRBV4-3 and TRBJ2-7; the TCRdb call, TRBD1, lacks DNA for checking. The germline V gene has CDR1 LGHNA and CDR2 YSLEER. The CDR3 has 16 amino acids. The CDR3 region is CASSQDRTAYSYEQYF.

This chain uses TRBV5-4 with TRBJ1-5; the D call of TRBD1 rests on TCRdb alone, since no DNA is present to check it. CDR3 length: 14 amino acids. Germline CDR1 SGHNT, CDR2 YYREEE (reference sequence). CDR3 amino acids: CASSLAGENQPQHF.

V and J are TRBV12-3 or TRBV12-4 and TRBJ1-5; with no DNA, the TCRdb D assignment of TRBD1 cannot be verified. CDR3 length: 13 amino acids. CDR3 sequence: CASKIQGTQPQHF.

The chain's CDR3 is CSARQRNVNEQFF. The chain carries TRBV20-1 and TRBJ2-1. The CDR3 runs to 13 residues. CDR1 is DFQATT, CDR2 SNEGSKA, per germline (reference sequence).